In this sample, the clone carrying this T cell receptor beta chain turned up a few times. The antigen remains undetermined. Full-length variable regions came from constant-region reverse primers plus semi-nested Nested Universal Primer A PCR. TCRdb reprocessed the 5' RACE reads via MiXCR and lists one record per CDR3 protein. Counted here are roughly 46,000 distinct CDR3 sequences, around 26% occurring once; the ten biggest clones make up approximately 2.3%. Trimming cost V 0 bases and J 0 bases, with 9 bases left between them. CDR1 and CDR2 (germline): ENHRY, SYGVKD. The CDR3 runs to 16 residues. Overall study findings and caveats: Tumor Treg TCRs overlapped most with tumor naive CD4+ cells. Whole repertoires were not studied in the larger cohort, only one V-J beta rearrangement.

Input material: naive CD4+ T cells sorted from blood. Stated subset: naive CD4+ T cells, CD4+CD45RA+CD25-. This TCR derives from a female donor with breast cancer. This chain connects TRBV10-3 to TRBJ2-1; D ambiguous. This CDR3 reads CAISESLESSYNEQFF. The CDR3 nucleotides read TGTGCCATCAGTGAGTCGCTCGAGAGCTCCTACAATGAGCAGTTCTTC.